The text below deals with one T cell receptor (beta chain). Its antigen is undetermined. TCRdb derives one entry per CDR3 protein from the 5' RACE reads, leaving out DNA. The sample table sets out about 450,000 distinct CDR3 sequences. The sample originates from a study of monozygotic twins with inflammatory bowel disease. Per the germline V gene, CDR1 is DFQATT and CDR2 is SNEGSKA (reference sequence). The CDR3 loop spans 14 amino acids. Study-wide points: Reduced clonotype sharing with other individuals was observed in IBD patients relative to healthy twins, especially with disease activity. Repertoire similarity was not found to differ between concordant and discordant twins, possibly from limited power.

The sample comprised blood. The chain carries TRBV20-1 and TRBJ1-1; TCRdb selects TRBD1, and the lack of DNA leaves this call unchecked. This sequence was found in a human donor with ulcerative colitis or Crohn's disease, or a healthy co-twin of an affected twin (not recorded which). The CDR3 sequence is CSAPEGQGGTEAFF.